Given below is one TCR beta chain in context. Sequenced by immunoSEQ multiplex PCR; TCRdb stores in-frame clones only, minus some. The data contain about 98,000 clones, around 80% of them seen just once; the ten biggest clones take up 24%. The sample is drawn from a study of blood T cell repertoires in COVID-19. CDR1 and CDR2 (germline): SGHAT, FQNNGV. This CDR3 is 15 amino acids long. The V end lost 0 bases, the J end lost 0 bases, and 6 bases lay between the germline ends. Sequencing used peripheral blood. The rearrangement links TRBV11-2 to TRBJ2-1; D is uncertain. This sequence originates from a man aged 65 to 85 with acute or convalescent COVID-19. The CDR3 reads CASSLDSSSYNEQFF. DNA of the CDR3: TGTGCCAGCAGCTTAGACTCTAGCTCCTACAATGAGCAGTTCTTC.